This T cell receptor beta chain was identified during a study of blood T cell repertoires in COVID-19. About the study: Sources were T cells, B-cell-depleted T cells, or PBMCs; the material itself was cDNA or gDNA.

Under the authors' procedure: Reference gene primer amplification yielded estimated nucleated cell counts. Measured with immunoSEQ multiplex PCR; TCRdb has only the in-frame clones, and not every one. That table is the source of V, J and clone size, and D and trimming were worked out from the DNA. This sample has over 90,000 clones, with 91% found just once. The germline V gene has CDR1 MNHNS and CDR2 SASEGT. V was shortened by 3 bases and J by 2 bases, with 14 bases between the two germline ends. The CDR3 is 15 residues long. This clone was observed a single time. The sequenced sample was peripheral blood. The genes are TRBV6-1 and TRBJ2-7; D remains ambiguous. This receptor was identified in a man younger than 35 with acute or convalescent COVID-19. For the CDR3, the DNA is TGTGCCAGCAGTGAGGTTCTTGGCGGAACCTACGAGCAGTACTTC. Its protein product is CASSEVLGGTYEQYF.